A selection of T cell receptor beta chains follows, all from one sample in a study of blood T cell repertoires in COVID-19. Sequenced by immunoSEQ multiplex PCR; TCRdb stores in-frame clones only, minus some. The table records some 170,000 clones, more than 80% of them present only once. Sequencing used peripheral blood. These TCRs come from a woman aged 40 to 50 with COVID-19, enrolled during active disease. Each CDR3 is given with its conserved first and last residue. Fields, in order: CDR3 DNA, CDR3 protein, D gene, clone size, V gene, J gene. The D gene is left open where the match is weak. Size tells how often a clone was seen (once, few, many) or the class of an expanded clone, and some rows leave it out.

TGTGCCAGCAGCTTAGGTGAAGCCATGAACACTGAAGCTTTCTTT,CASSLGEAMNTEAFF,.,once,TRBV13,TRBJ1-1
TGTGCCTGGAGTACCAACAGGGATGAGCAGTTCTTC,CAWSTNRDEQFF,.,.,TRBV30,TRBJ2-1
TGCGCCAGCAGCCCGGCCGGGACTAGCGGGTACGAGCAGTACTTC,CASSPAGTSGYEQYF,TRBD2,.,TRBV5-1,TRBJ2-7
TGTGCCAGCAGCTTATTCCGCAATGAGCAGTTCTTC,CASSLFRNEQFF,.,.,TRBV7-3,TRBJ2-1
TGTGCCTGGACCCGCGGGACAGGGAGCTCCGGGGCCAACGTCCTGACTTTC,CAWTRGTGSSGANVLTF,TRBD1,.,TRBV30,TRBJ2-6
TGTGCCAGCAGTCAGGGTTATCAGCCCCAGCATTTT,CASSQGYQPQHF,.,.,TRBV7-9,TRBJ1-5
TGTGCCAGCAGCCAGACTAGCGGGAGATACAATGAGCAGTTCTTC,CASSQTSGRYNEQFF,TRBD2,few,TRBV4-2,TRBJ2-1
TGTGCCAGCAGCTTAAGGGGGAGCCATGGGAACATTCAGTACTTC,CASSLRGSHGNIQYF,.,.,TRBV7-2,TRBJ2-4
TGTGCCAGCAGTTACTCCCAGGGGCGGGAGACCCAGTACTTC,CASSYSQGRETQYF,.,.,TRBV6-5,TRBJ2-5
TGTGCCAGCAGCCCTCTGGGGAGGCCCTACACTGAAGCTTTCTTT,CASSPLGRPYTEAFF,.,.,TRBV7-8,TRBJ1-1
TGCGCCAGCAGCTTGCAGGGCCAGGAGACCCAGTACTTC,CASSLQGQETQYF,.,.,TRBV5-1,TRBJ2-5
TGTGCCAGCAGCCCCCCCGGGACAGCCCAACGAAGACAACTGTTTTTT,CASSPPGTAQRRQLFF,TRBD1,.,TRBV9,TRBJ1-4
TGTGCCTGCGACAGTGAAGCTTTCTTT,CACDSEAFF,.,.,TRBV30,TRBJ1-1
TGTGCCAGCAGTTTAGAGCGGGATCAGCCCCAGCATTTT,CASSLERDQPQHF,.,few,TRBV12-3/TRBV12-4,TRBJ1-5
TGTGCCAGCAGCCTCGGACTGAAAACCTACAATGAGCAGTTCTTC,CASSLGLKTYNEQFF,.,many,TRBV7-3,TRBJ2-1
TGTGCCAGCAGTTCGGGACTAGACACAGATACGCAGTATTTT,CASSSGLDTDTQYF,TRBD2,.,TRBV6-5,TRBJ2-3
TGTGCCAGCTCACCTCGGGAAACTAACTATGGCTACACCTTC,CASSPRETNYGYTF,.,.,TRBV18,TRBJ1-2
TGTGCCTGGAGTAGTCAGGGGGCTAATAAAGCTTTCTTT,CAWSSQGANKAFF,TRBD1,.,TRBV30,TRBJ1-1
TGTGCCAGCAGCTCGACAGGCGCCGAGGCCGGGGAGCTGTTTTTT,CASSSTGAEAGELFF,.,few,TRBV6-5,TRBJ2-2
TGTGCCAGCATTACGACAGGGAACACTGAAGCTTTCTTT,CASITTGNTEAFF,.,.,TRBV6-5,TRBJ1-1
TGTGCCATCAGTGAGTCGTGGAGAGGGTCGGAGGTGCGGAACACTGAAGCTTTCTTT,CAISESWRGSEVRNTEAFF,.,.,TRBV10-3,TRBJ1-1
TGTGCCAGCAGCGGACTAGCGGGACCCTACGAGCAGTACTTC,CASSGLAGPYEQYF,TRBD2,.,TRBV7-2,TRBJ2-7
TGTGCCAGCAGCTCCCAACGCGGAACTGAAGCTTTCTTT,CASSSQRGTEAFF,.,.,TRBV7-3,TRBJ1-1
TGTGCCCGGAGTGACGGTGCCAAAAACATTCAGTACTTC,CARSDGAKNIQYF,.,.,TRBV30,TRBJ2-4
TGTGCCAGCAGCGGACGGGACAGCCGAGAGACCCAGTACTTC,CASSGRDSRETQYF,TRBD1,.,TRBV9,TRBJ2-5
TGTGCCAGCAGCTTGGACAGGGTGACTGAAGCTTTCTTT,CASSLDRVTEAFF,TRBD1,once,TRBV7-8,TRBJ1-1
TGTGCCAGCAGTGAAGTGGGACAGGGTACAGATACGCAGTATTTT,CASSEVGQGTDTQYF,TRBD1,.,TRBV2,TRBJ2-3
TGTGCCAGCAGCTCCTTCCTCTGGGGGGGGGACAATGAGCAGTTCTTC,CASSSFLWGGDNEQFF,TRBD2,.,TRBV5-5,TRBJ2-1
TGTGCCAGCAGTTTCCAGGGGGGCGCCTACGAGCAGTACTTC,CASSFQGGAYEQYF,.,.,TRBV6-6,TRBJ2-7
TGTGCCAGCAGCTTACGGGGAGACAGGACCGGGGAGCTGTTTTTT,CASSLRGDRTGELFF,.,.,TRBV7-6,TRBJ2-2
TGCAGCGCCGGGACTAGCGGTACCTACGAGCAGTACTTC,CSAGTSGTYEQYF,TRBD2,once,TRBV29-1,TRBJ2-7
TGTGCCAGCAGCTCAGCCGGGCCAGAGGGCTATGGCTACACATTC,CASSSAGPEGYGYTF,.,.,TRBV7-9,TRBJ1-2
TGTGCCAGCAGTTACGGGCCCTACAATTCACCCCTCCACTTT,CASSYGPYNSPLHF,.,.,TRBV6-5,TRBJ1-6
TGTGCCAGCAGTCCACTTACAGGGGCCGGGGAGCTGTTTTTT,CASSPLTGAGELFF,TRBD1,few,TRBV7-3,TRBJ2-2
TGTGCCAGCAGCAAAGGGACAGGGGTACTTCGTACAGATACGCAGTATTTT,CASSKGTGVLRTDTQYF,TRBD1,.,TRBV5-8,TRBJ2-3
TGTGCCAGCAGCTCGGACACGACCTCGGGGCCCCAGCATTTT,CASSSDTTSGPQHF,.,once,TRBV7-9,TRBJ1-5
TGTGCCAGCACCTTAGACAGGAATCAGCCCCAGCATTTT,CASTLDRNQPQHF,.,.,TRBV2,TRBJ1-5
TGTGCCAGTAGTATAGCGGCAGGGGGCCACTATGGCTACACCTTC,CASSIAAGGHYGYTF,TRBD1,.,TRBV19,TRBJ1-2
TGTGCCTGGAGCCGCGTTCCGCGGGCCGGCACAGATACGCAGTATTTT,CAWSRVPRAGTDTQYF,.,once,TRBV30,TRBJ2-3
TGCGCCAGCAGTCCGGGACAGGGGGCAGGGATCATAACTTCACCCCTCCACTTT,CASSPGQGAGIITSPLHF,TRBD1,.,TRBV5-1,TRBJ1-6
TGTGCCAGCAGCCCCAGGGACACCGGGGAGCTGTTTTTT,CASSPRDTGELFF,.,once,TRBV3-1/TRBV3-2,TRBJ2-2
TGTGCCAGCAGTGATACACGTTCCTCCTACAATGAGCAGTTCTTC,CASSDTRSSYNEQFF,.,few,TRBV9,TRBJ2-1
TGTGCCAGCAGTTTCTGGGGCCACTATGGCTACACCTTC,CASSFWGHYGYTF,.,.,TRBV27,TRBJ1-2
TGTGCCAGCAGTGAAACGGGACAGGCCCGCTATGGCTACACCTTC,CASSETGQARYGYTF,TRBD1,.,TRBV2,TRBJ1-2
TGTGCCAGCAGCACCTACAGCCGGGACTCGGATGGCTACACCTTC,CASSTYSRDSDGYTF,.,.,TRBV21-1,TRBJ1-2
TGCAGCGTGCTTAACTCCGGGACAGGGTACAATGAGCAGTTCTTC,CSVLNSGTGYNEQFF,TRBD1,.,TRBV29-1,TRBJ2-1
TGTGCCAGCAGGCCACAGGGGAGAGACACTGAAGCTTTCTTT,CASRPQGRDTEAFF,TRBD1,few,TRBV7-9,TRBJ1-1
TGTGCCAGTAGTACGACAACCTCAGGGACAGCCCAGCATTTT,CASSTTTSGTAQHF,TRBD1,.,TRBV19,TRBJ1-5
TGTGCCAGCAGTTCTCTAGCGGGAGTTTCCTACGAGCAGTACTTC,CASSSLAGVSYEQYF,TRBD2,.,TRBV27,TRBJ2-7
TGTGCCAGCAGCACAACCAACGAGCAGTACTTC,CASSTTNEQYF,.,.,TRBV28,TRBJ2-7
TGCGCCAGCAGTGTTTCCAGGGTTGGCTCTGGAAACACCATATATTTT,CASSVSRVGSGNTIYF,.,.,TRBV10-2,TRBJ1-3